The entry below gives a single T cell receptor beta chain sequence along with its context. This specimen comes from a study of blood T cell repertoires in COVID-19. About the research overall: T cells, B-cell-depleted T cells, or PBMCs supplied cDNA or gDNA.

The CDR3 contains 14 residues. V was pared by 7 bases and J by 6 bases, with 15 bases between. Per germline, CDR1 LNHDA and CDR2 SQIVND (reference sequence). Study processing details: The assay estimated nucleated cells by amplifying reference gene primers. Repertoires were generated with immunoSEQ multiplex PCR, while TCRdb's copy carries only in-frame clones and drops some. The V and J calls and clone size are taken from that table; D and trimming were inferred from the DNA. The sample carries roughly 78,000 clones, roughly 80% recorded once. The source of this sequence is a woman older than 75 with acute or convalescent COVID-19. Sample: peripheral blood. The chain is built from TRBV19 and TRBJ2-2; possible D gene TRBD1, 6 bases. CDR3 sequence reads: CASKGDWWAGELFF. The CDR3 region has the DNA TGTGCCAGTAAGGGGGATTGGTGGGCCGGGGAGCTGTTTTTT.